This T cell receptor beta chain was sequenced for a study of cytomegalovirus exposure and HLA in healthy donors. Primers for the PCR totalled 60 Vbeta and 13 Jbeta. Sequencing was performed with immunoSEQ multiplex PCR; in TCRdb, only in-frame clones are kept and a portion is missing. In the table there are roughly 130,000 clones, less than 85% of which are singletons. The sequenced sample was PBMCs. This receptor was identified in a young man in good health and CMV-seronegative.

The CDR3 sequence is CASSTGQGADEQYF. Here the CDR3 DNA reads TGTGCCAGCAGCACCGGACAGGGGGCGGACGAGCAGTACTTC. The chain uses TRBV7-2 and TRBJ2-7; 11 bases align to TRBD1. The germline V gene encodes CDR1 SGHTA and CDR2 FQGNSA. J gave up 5 bases and V 5 bases, and 5 bases lay outside the gene matches. CDR3 size: 14 residues.